Listed below are T cell receptor beta chains from one sample, sequenced in a study of cytomegalovirus exposure and HLA in healthy donors. Sequencing was performed with immunoSEQ multiplex PCR; in TCRdb, only in-frame clones are kept and a portion is missing. The sample comprises over 150,000 clones, about four fifths of which are singletons, and around 7.2% rests with the top ten. The material sequenced was PBMCs. The receptors were sampled from a man between 25 and 39 years old in good health and CMV-seropositive. The CDR3 runs from the conserved cysteine through the conserved F or W. The order of the fields is CDR3 protein, CDR3 DNA, J gene, V gene, clone size, D gene. The D gene is left open where the match is weak. Some rows mark clone size as missing; the rest say once, few, many or name a class of expanded clone.

CDR3 protein: CSVEVISGANVLTF
CDR3 DNA: TGCAGCGTTGAAGTAATCTCTGGGGCCAACGTCCTGACTTTC
J gene: TRBJ2-6
V gene: TRBV29-1
clone size: .
D gene: .

CDR3 protein: CATLESGKGYEQYF
CDR3 DNA: TGTGCCACCCTAGAGAGCGGGAAGGGCTACGAGCAGTACTTC
J gene: TRBJ2-7
V gene: TRBV10-3
clone size: .
D gene: TRBD2

CDR3 protein: CASSPRLSGSYEQYF
CDR3 DNA: TGCGCCAGCAGCCCGAGACTAAGCGGGAGTTACGAGCAGTACTTC
J gene: TRBJ2-7
V gene: TRBV5-1
clone size: .
D gene: TRBD2

CDR3 protein: CAGRGGRTGELFF
CDR3 DNA: TGTGCCGGACGGGGGGGCCGCACCGGGGAGCTGTTTTTT
J gene: TRBJ2-2
V gene: TRBV2
clone size: .
D gene: TRBD2

CDR3 protein: CASSPGTGPREQYF
CDR3 DNA: TGTGCCAGCAGCCCGGGGACAGGCCCCAGGGAGCAGTACTTC
J gene: TRBJ2-7
V gene: TRBV5-4
clone size: .
D gene: TRBD1

CDR3 protein: CASTDSLSNYGYTF
CDR3 DNA: TGCGCCAGCACAGACAGCTTGTCTAACTATGGCTACACCTTC
J gene: TRBJ1-2
V gene: TRBV5-1
clone size: once
D gene: .

CDR3 protein: CASSGREVTDTQYF
CDR3 DNA: TGTGCCAGCAGCGGGAGGGAAGTCACAGATACGCAGTATTTT
J gene: TRBJ2-3
V gene: TRBV9
clone size: once
D gene: .

CDR3 protein: CASSEYGGEAFF
CDR3 DNA: TGTGCCAGCAGTGAATATGGGGGGGAAGCTTTCTTT
J gene: TRBJ1-1
V gene: TRBV25-1
clone size: .
D gene: .

CDR3 protein: CASSPRGRTGGYEQYF
CDR3 DNA: TGTGCCAGCTCACCAAGGGGGAGGACAGGGGGCTACGAGCAGTACTTC
J gene: TRBJ2-7
V gene: TRBV18
clone size: .
D gene: TRBD1

CDR3 protein: CASSKPGQAKSGNTIYF
CDR3 DNA: TGTGCCAGTAGTAAACCGGGACAGGCAAAATCTGGAAACACCATATATTTT
J gene: TRBJ1-3
V gene: TRBV19
clone size: .
D gene: TRBD1